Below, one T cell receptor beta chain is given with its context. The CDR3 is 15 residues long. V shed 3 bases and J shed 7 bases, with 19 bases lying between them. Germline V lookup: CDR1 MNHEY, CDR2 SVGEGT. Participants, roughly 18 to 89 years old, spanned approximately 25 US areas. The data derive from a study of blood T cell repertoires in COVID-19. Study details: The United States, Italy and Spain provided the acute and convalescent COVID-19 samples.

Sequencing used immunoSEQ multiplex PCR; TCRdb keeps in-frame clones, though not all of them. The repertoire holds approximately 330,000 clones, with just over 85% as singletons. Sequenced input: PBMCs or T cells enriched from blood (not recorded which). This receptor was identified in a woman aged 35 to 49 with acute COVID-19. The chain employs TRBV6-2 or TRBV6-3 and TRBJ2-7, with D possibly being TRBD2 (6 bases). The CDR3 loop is CASSYASAGLGEQYF. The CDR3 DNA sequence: TGTGCCAGCAGTTATGCCTCAGCGGGCCTTGGGGAGCAGTACTTC.